Presented here are 30 T cell receptor beta chains from one specimen sequenced in a study of a mutant IDH1 vaccine in newly diagnosed glioma. Which antigens these TCRs recognize remains unknown. Profiled with immunoSEQ multiplex PCR; TCRdb holds only in-frame clones, not every one. The sample shows 60,000 to 65,000 clones, roughly 81% of them seen only once. Time point denoted: week 35, safety follow-up. Doses of 300 ug of mutant IDH1 20-mer peptide were given with topical imiquimod. The sequencing used PBMCs, collected from a glioma patient whose treatment included an IDH1 peptide vaccine. The source is a man between 40 and 49 years old with glioma.

V and J are TRBV7-2 and TRBJ2-7; D may correspond to TRBD1 or TRBD2 (5 bases each). Germline V gives CDR1 SGHTA, CDR2 FQGNSA. This CDR3 region has 15 residues. Trimming removed 3 bases at V and 5 bases at J, with 17 bases between. The CDR3, as DNA: TGTGCCAGCAGCTTCATGACGGGGCTTGGCGACGAGCAGTACTTC. This translates into CASSFMTGLGDEQYF.

In this sample, this clone turned up once. V usage is TRBV28 and J usage is TRBJ2-7; weak D call: TRBD2 (5 bases). The CDR3 is 15 residues long. Deletions cut 3 bases from V and 3 bases from J, with 15 bases between. Per the germline V gene, CDR1 is MDHEN and CDR2 is SYDVKM. For the CDR3, the DNA is TGTGCCAGCAGTTTCCAGCGGCACGGGTTCTACGAGCAGTACTTC. Amino acids: CASSFQRHGFYEQYF.

The CDR3 sequence: CASSQDLRGETQYF. The CDR3 bases are TGCGCCAGCAGCCAAGATTTGAGGGGAGAGACCCAGTACTTC. The chain joins TRBV4-3 to TRBJ2-5; either TRBD1 or TRBD2 may fit D (5 bases each). This CDR3 has 14 residues. Trimming cost V 0 bases and J 4 bases, with 9 bases left between them. Germline assignment: CDR1 LGHNA and CDR2 YSLEER.

V gene TRBV6-4 combines with J gene TRBJ2-1; TRBD2 aligns across 15 bases. Germline lookup yields CDR1 MRHNA and CDR2 SNTAGT. The junction had 3 bases not matched to a gene; V was cut back by 3 bases and J by 9 bases. This CDR3 contains 15 residues. The CDR3: CASSESGLAGGEQFF. For the CDR3, the DNA is TGTGCCAGCAGTGAATCGGGACTAGCGGGGGGTGAGCAGTTCTTC.

V is TRBV7-2 and J is TRBJ1-2; no reliable D call. Trimming removed 0 bases from V and 0 bases from J, with 17 bases in between. Germline V CDR1 and CDR2: SGHTA, FQGNSA. The CDR3 is 18 residues long. CDR3 loop: CASSLATSPSQANYGYTF. CDR3 DNA sequence: TGTGCCAGCAGCTTAGCCACATCTCCATCCCAAGCTAACTATGGCTACACCTTC.

The chain uses TRBV5-1 and TRBJ1-1; no firm D call. The CDR3 extends over 13 amino acids. Deletions cut 0 bases from V and 4 bases from J, with 7 bases between. Per the germline V gene, CDR1 is SGHRS and CDR2 is YFSETQ. The CDR3 is CASSLESTTEAFF. The DNA of the CDR3 is TGCGCCAGCAGCTTGGAGTCAACCACTGAAGCTTTCTTT.

This clone was recorded once. V is TRBV6-6 and J is TRBJ2-7; tentatively, D is TRBD1 (6 bases). This CDR3 comprises 14 residues. From germline, CDR1 is MNHNY and CDR2 SVGAGI (reference sequence). Trimming took off 5 bases at V and 2 bases at J, with 13 bases between the two ends. DNA of the CDR3: TGTGCCAGCAGTGGGGGCCTGATCCCCTACGAGCAGTACTTC. Protein sequence: CASSGGLIPYEQYF.

V is TRBV27 and J is TRBJ1-4; maybe TRBD1 (5 bases). The V end lost 2 bases, the J end lost 7 bases, and 11 bases lay between the germline ends. CDR3 length: 14 residues. In germline, CDR1 is MNHEY, CDR2 SMNVEV (reference sequence). As DNA, the CDR3 is TGTGCCAGCAGTTTAAGAGGGGCGGGTGAAAAACTGTTTTTT. Its protein is CASSLRGAGEKLFF.

V and J are TRBV27 and TRBJ2-3; perhaps TRBD2 as D (6 bases). The CDR3 runs 14 residues. The germline gives CDR1 MNHEY, CDR2 SMNVEV (reference sequence). Trimming stripped 6 bases from V and 2 bases from J, with 12 bases between. Here the CDR3 DNA reads TGTGCCAGCAGGGCGGGATACCCCACAGATACGCAGTATTTT. Translating gives CASRAGYPTDTQYF.

J is TRBJ1-2 and V is TRBV19; maybe TRBD1 (6 bases). Trimming took 1 base from V and 4 from J, leaving 10 bases between them. The CDR3 contains 14 residues. Germline CDR1 LNHDA, CDR2 SQIVND (reference sequence). CDR3 sequence (DNA): TGTGCCAGTAGTATAGTCGGCAGGGGCTATGGCTACACCTTC. Translated, it gives CASSIVGRGYGYTF.

The genes are TRBV19 and TRBJ2-7, with D possibly being TRBD1 (5 bases). The germline V gene has CDR1 LNHDA and CDR2 SQIVND (reference sequence). V was shortened by 4 bases and J by 3 bases, with 10 bases between the two germline ends. The CDR3 length is 13 residues. This CDR3 is CASSSTGFYEQYF. The CDR3 DNA sequence: TGTGCCAGTAGTAGTACAGGATTCTACGAGCAGTACTTC.

This clone was seen only a few times. The chain employs TRBV5-1 and TRBJ2-2; 9 positions agree with TRBD1. This CDR3 is 15 amino acids long. J was trimmed by 4 bases and V by 6 bases; bases with no gene match: 7. CDR1 and CDR2 (germline): SGHRS, YFSETQ. The CDR3 nucleotides are TGCGCCAGCATACCCGGGACAGGGCGCACCGGGGAGCTGTTTTTT. It codes for CASIPGTGRTGELFF. Filled out from reference TRBV5-1 and TRBJ2-2, the complete variable domain reads KAGVTQTPRYLIKTRGQQVTLSCSPISGHRSVSWYQQTPGQGLQFLFEYFSETQRNKGNFPGRFSGRQFSNSRSEMNVSTLELGDSALYLCASIPGTGRTGELFFGEGSRLTVL.

A few counts support this clone. This chain joins TRBV30 and TRBJ1-1; 9 bases agree with TRBD1. Trimming removed 2 bases from V and 13 bases from J; junction bases left unmatched: 5. Per germline, CDR1 GTSNPN and CDR2 SVGIG (reference sequence). This CDR3 region has 11 residues. The CDR3 region is CAWSRDRVVFF. DNA of the CDR3: TGTGCCTGGAGTCGGGACAGGGTAGTTTTCTTT.

The rearrangement joins TRBV28 to TRBJ2-2, with 8 bases aligning to TRBD1. This CDR3 has 16 residues. Per the germline V gene, CDR1 is MDHEN and CDR2 is SYDVKM. The V segment lost 6 bases and the J segment 0 bases; nucleotides outside the gene matches: 6. Here the CDR3 DNA reads TGTGCCAGCAGCTCCCTGACAGGGGCGAACACCGGGGAGCTGTTTTTT. It is translated as CASSSLTGANTGELFF.

The V call is TRBV30, the J call TRBJ2-3; 9 nucleotides align to TRBD1. Germline CDR1 and CDR2: GTSNPN and SVGIG (reference sequence). The trim removed 0 bases at V and 7 bases at J, leaving 2 bases unmatched. The CDR3 spans 13 residues. The CDR3, as DNA: TGTGCCTGGAGTGTACAGGGGGCGAATACGCAGTATTTT. Encoded protein: CAWSVQGANTQYF.

The chain combines TRBV9 with TRBJ2-2; D ambiguous. Germline lookup yields CDR1 SGDLS and CDR2 YYNGEE. The CDR3 totals 13 residues. V was clipped by 3 bases and J by 8 bases, with 11 bases between them. In DNA, the CDR3 is TGTGCCAGCAGCGCAGAGGTGAAAGGGGAGCTGTTTTTT. Translated: CASSAEVKGELFF.

The rearrangement uses TRBV5-6 and TRBJ1-4, with TRBD1 matching over 8 bases. The trim removed 3 bases at V and 8 bases at J, leaving 9 bases unmatched. The CDR3 length is 15 residues. Germline CDR1 reads SGHDT; CDR2 reads YYEEEE. The CDR3 nucleotides are TGTGCCAGCAGCTGGATGACAGGGGCGCGGGAAAAACTGTTTTTT. Translated: CASSWMTGAREKLFF.

The chain is built from TRBV7-9 and TRBJ2-5; no clear D. The V gene lost 6 bases and the J gene lost 4 bases, with 9 bases spanning the gap. The CDR3 runs to 12 residues. The germline V gene encodes CDR1 SEHNR and CDR2 FQNEAQ (reference sequence). CDR3 sequence reads: CASRSTLETQYF. In DNA form, the CDR3 reads TGTGCCAGCAGGTCTACCTTAGAGACCCAGTACTTC. The whole variable domain, remainder taken from reference TRBV7-9 and TRBJ2-5, is DTGVSQNPRHKITKRGQNVTFRCDPISEHNRLYWYRQTLGQGPEFLTYFQNEAQLEKSRLLSDRFSAERPKGSFSTLEIQRTEQGDSAMYLCASRSTLETQYFGPGTRLLVL.

V usage is TRBV30 and J usage is TRBJ2-7; tentative D call: TRBD2 (6 bases). With 7 bases removed from V and 0 bases from J, the gap between germline ends came to 13 bases. The CDR3 runs 13 residues. Germline V gives CDR1 GTSNPN, CDR2 SVGIG (reference sequence). CDR3 in DNA: TGTGCCTTATCGACTAGGGGCTCCTACGAGCAGTACTTC. Its translation: CALSTRGSYEQYF. The complete variable domain, with remaining parts taken from reference TRBV30 and TRBJ2-7, reads SQTIHQWPATLVQPVGSPLSLECTVEGTSNPNLYWYRQAAGRGLQLLFYSVGIGQISSEVPQNLSASRPQDRQFILSSKKLLLSDSGFYLCALSTRGSYEQYFGPGTRLTVT.

The chain carries TRBV28 and TRBJ1-3, with D possibly matching TRBD1 (6 bases). Germline V gene data show CDR1 as MDHEN and CDR2 as SYDVKM. V was trimmed by 11 bases and J by 4 bases, leaving 15 bases between them. The length of the CDR3 is 13 residues. CDR3 residues: CAGGGGIGNTIYF. Written as DNA, the CDR3 is TGTGCCGGAGGAGGGGGGATAGGAAACACCATATATTTT.

The rearrangement joins TRBV5-5 to TRBJ2-1; 11 bases match TRBD1. The germline gives CDR1 SGHKS, CDR2 YYEKEE (reference sequence). The CDR3 is made up of 16 amino acids. Germline trimming cut 3 bases from V and 3 bases from J; bases unmatched to any gene: 5. CDR3 amino acids: CASSSGGTGGYNEQFF. The CDR3 DNA sequence: TGTGCCAGCAGCTCAGGAGGGACAGGGGGCTACAATGAGCAGTTCTTC.

The rearrangement uses TRBV4-1 and TRBJ2-1; D ambiguous. The CDR3 has 16 residues. V lost 1 base, J lost 0 bases, and 10 bases lay in between. Germline CDR1 and CDR2: MGHRA and YSYEKL. Here the CDR3 reads CASSQGAEYSYNEQFF. The CDR3, as DNA: TGCGCCAGCAGCCAAGGGGCGGAGTACTCCTACAATGAGCAGTTCTTC.

The V call is TRBV7-8, the J call TRBJ2-1; D is undetermined. V was trimmed by 5 bases and J by 6 bases, leaving 8 bases between them. This CDR3 region has 12 residues. Germline V gene lookup returns CDR1 SGHVS and CDR2 FQNEAQ. The CDR3 DNA follows: TGTGCCAGCAGCCCCTATGGCAATGAGCAGTTCTTC. Translating it yields CASSPYGNEQFF.

CDR3: CASSLALGSQETQYF. CDR3 nucleotides: TGTGCCAGCAGCCTCGCTCTTGGCTCCCAAGAGACCCAGTACTTC. This sequence joins TRBV6-1 and TRBJ2-5; D remains unclear. The CDR3 is 15 amino acids. Trimming pared 6 bases from V and 1 base from J, leaving 15 bases between. CDR1 is MNHNS, CDR2 SASEGT, per germline.

The V call is TRBV6-5, the J call TRBJ2-7; D is perhaps TRBD1 or TRBD2 (5 bases each). This CDR3 spans 13 amino acids. Germline values: CDR1 MNHEY, CDR2 SVGAGI. The germline V and J ends were trimmed by 2 bases and 5 bases, with 10 bases remaining between them. CDR3: CASSYEGFHEQYF. The CDR3 nucleotides read TGTGCCAGCAGTTACGAGGGGTTCCACGAGCAGTACTTC.

This chain connects TRBV4-1 to TRBJ2-7; D unclear. The CDR3 is 13 amino acids. Germline lookup yields CDR1 MGHRA and CDR2 YSYEKL. V was shortened by 1 base and J by 2 bases, with 6 bases between the two germline ends. CDR3 residues: CASSQGFAYEQYF. The CDR3 DNA reads as TGCGCCAGCAGCCAAGGCTTCGCCTACGAGCAGTACTTC.

The chain recombines TRBV30 with TRBJ1-1; possibly TRBD1 for D (6 bases). The V gene's germline CDR1 is GTSNPN and CDR2 SVGIG (reference sequence). This CDR3 comprises 11 residues. V gave up 4 bases and J gave up 6 bases, with 9 bases separating them. The CDR3 DNA sequence: TGTGCCTGGACTGGGGGCCCTGAAGCTTTCTTT. Translation gives CAWTGGPEAFF.

V and J are TRBV6-5 and TRBJ1-4, with D possibly matching TRBD1 (5 bases). The V end lost 5 bases, the J end lost 8 bases, and 15 bases lay between the germline ends. The V gene's germline CDR1 is MNHEY and CDR2 SVGAGI. The CDR3 consists of 14 residues. As DNA, the CDR3 is TGTGCCAGCAGTAGCTTGAGTGGGGGGGAAAAACTGTTTTTT. Translated: CASSSLSGGEKLFF.

The V gene is TRBV11-1, the J gene TRBJ1-3, with D unclear. The CDR3 runs to 15 residues. Germline CDR1 SGHAT, CDR2 FQDESV (reference sequence). The ends were cut back, 2 bases at V and 0 bases at J, with 8 bases in the middle. Here the CDR3 reads CASSLLQLSGNTIYF. CDR3 DNA: TGTGCCAGCAGCTTACTACAGCTCTCTGGAAACACCATATATTTT.

J is TRBJ2-7 and V is TRBV9; no definite D call. V gave up 1 base and J gave up 6 bases, with 17 bases separating them. Germline CDR1 and CDR2: SGDLS and YYNGEE. The CDR3 totals 15 residues. CDR3 bases: TGTGCCAGCAGCGTAAACGGAGTCCCAGGTAGCGAGCAGTACTTC. Amino acid sequence: CASSVNGVPGSEQYF.